The source of this T cell receptor (beta chain) is a study of identical twins. Whole-study findings and limits: The abundant beta clonotypes from cord blood had fewer insertions, and memory repertoires had none of this. Potential partial confounding of zero-insertion analyses by invariant MAIT and iNKT cells was noted. Among out-of-frame alpha sequences shared by twins, low generation probability occurred in excess.

As to this clonotype: The target antigen is unknown.

Via MiXCR, TCRdb re-called the 5' RACE reads, giving one row per CDR3 protein. This sample has about 240,000 distinct CDR3 sequences; roughly 7.5% occur once, and the top ten carry around 5%. CDR1 and CDR2 (germline): MNHNS, SASEGT. V was pared by 6 bases and J by 4 bases, with 16 bases between. This CDR3 has 16 amino acids. This sample was also put to use in a study of yellow fever vaccine responses in identical twins. As reported in that work: Vaccine-induced T cell responses in twins were reportedly observed to appear partly convergent, partly personalized.

The chain recombines TRBV6-1 with TRBJ2-6; D uncertain. Source material: CD8+ T cells sorted from blood. This receptor was taken from a young woman in good health. The CDR3 loop is CASRPGPDAGANVLTF. The DNA of the CDR3 is TGTGCCAGCAGACCCGGACCGGATGCAGGGGCCAACGTCCTGACTTTC.